A selection of T cell receptor beta chains follows, all from one sample in a study of OX40 agonist ivuxolimab in advanced cancers. Only in-frame clones appear in the TCRdb table, and some are missing; sequencing was by immunoSEQ multiplex PCR. The top ten hold 6.7% of the sample, which has 48,000 or so clones, about nine tenths seen once. Sequencing used CD4+ or CD8+ T cells sorted from blood, obtained in a trial of the OX40 agonist ivuxolimab. These receptors came from an adult with an advanced solid tumor such as melanoma, head and neck, liver or kidney cancer. CDR3s leave out the opening cysteine and the closing phenylalanine or tryptophan. Fields, in order: CDR3 length, V gene, J gene, CDR3 protein.

>15|TRBV5-1|TRBJ2-1
ASRAEVWALTYNEQF
>13|TRBV5-1|TRBJ2-7
ASRLGLAGLYEQY
>10|TRBV5-4|TRBJ2-1
ASSLTGNEQF
>12|TRBV4-1|TRBJ1-3
ASSQATAGNTIY
>14|TRBV5-4|TRBJ1-2
ASSEITPDRAYGYT
>12|TRBV7-9|TRBJ2-5
ASSPGGRQETQY
>7|TRBV7-9|TRBJ2-7
ASRVEQY
>16|TRBV5-8|TRBJ1-6
ASSLTHGQSSYNSPLH
>11|TRBV12-2|TRBJ2-3
ASRCPGGDTQY
>12|TRBV19|TRBJ2-7
ATQSSDSSYEQY